The present entry profiles one T cell receptor beta chain with its context. This specimen belongs to a study of identical twins. TCRdb reprocessed the 5' RACE reads with MiXCR, giving one entry per CDR3 protein. The sample has roughly 1,500,000 distinct CDR3 sequences, roughly a third seen once. The receptor's source is a newborn girl in good health. Material: cord blood.

The CDR3 DNA reads as TGCGCCAGCAGCTTGCAGCGGGAGAGCTCCTACGAGCAGTACTTC. Protein product: CASSLQRESSYEQYF. The chain has TRBV5-1 and TRBJ2-7; 8 bases align to TRBD2. V was clipped by 1 base and J by 0 bases; unmatched bases: 3. This CDR3 has 15 residues. From germline, CDR1 is SGHRS and CDR2 YFSETQ.